A selection of T cell receptor beta chains follows, all from one sample in a study of cytomegalovirus exposure and HLA in healthy donors. Measured with immunoSEQ multiplex PCR; TCRdb has only the in-frame clones, and not every one. The sample includes approximately 180,000 clones, about 87% of them seen just once. The sequenced sample consisted of PBMCs. The receptors originated from a woman aged 25 to 39 in good health and CMV-seronegative. The CDR3 runs from the conserved cysteine through the conserved F or W. The D gene is left open where the match is weak. Clone size is stated in some rows and not others, as once, few, many or a class when expanded.

>few|TRBV5-4|.|TRBJ2-7
CASSLDSPYEQYF
TGTGCCAGCAGCTTGGACAGCCCCTACGAGCAGTACTTC
>.|TRBV5-6|.|TRBJ1-1
CASSTFRGFGTEAFF
TGTGCCAGCAGCACCTTCAGGGGTTTCGGCACTGAAGCTTTCTTT
>.|TRBV4-2|.|TRBJ2-3
CASSQEWTDGDTQYF
TGTGCCAGCAGCCAAGAATGGACAGACGGGGATACGCAGTATTTT
>few|TRBV15|TRBD1|TRBJ2-1
CATSRDRGIGGEQFF
TGTGCCACCAGCAGAGACAGGGGGATAGGCGGTGAGCAGTTCTTC
>.|TRBV30|TRBD1|TRBJ1-6
CAWDRGYNSPLHF
TGTGCCTGGGACAGGGGTTATAATTCACCCCTCCACTTT
>.|TRBV29-1|.|TRBJ1-1
CSVEDVNRDTLNTEAFF
TGCAGCGTTGAAGATGTAAACCGGGACACCTTGAACACTGAAGCTTTCTTT
>.|TRBV19|.|TRBJ1-5
CASSISWDKGMIDQPQHF
TGTGCCAGTAGTATTTCTTGGGACAAGGGAATGATAGATCAGCCCCAGCATTTT
>.|TRBV5-6|TRBD1|TRBJ2-1
CASSLGGTGRYNEQFF
TGTGCCAGCAGCTTGGGAGGGACAGGGAGATACAATGAGCAGTTCTTC
>.|TRBV6-6|.|TRBJ2-1
CASDLGSRSYNEQFF
TGTGCCAGCGACCTGGGCAGCCGCTCCTACAATGAGCAGTTCTTC
>.|TRBV6-1|TRBD1|TRBJ2-1
CASTLGQGWNEQFF
TGTGCCAGCACTCTCGGACAGGGGTGGAATGAGCAGTTCTTC
>.|TRBV2|.|TRBJ1-1
CASNLDRDTEAFF
TGTGCCAGCAATCTGGACAGAGACACTGAAGCTTTCTTT
>.|TRBV4-1|TRBD2|TRBJ2-1
CASSQGTIAGRRNEQFF
TGCGCCAGCAGCCAAGGAACTATAGCCGGGAGGCGTAATGAGCAGTTCTTC
>.|TRBV29-1|.|TRBJ2-1
CSVDRRGDEQFF
TGCAGCGTTGATCGGCGGGGCGATGAGCAGTTCTTC
>.|TRBV27|.|TRBJ2-1
CASSLPGYEQFF
TGTGCCAGCAGTTTACCAGGGTATGAGCAGTTCTTC
>.|TRBV7-9|.|TRBJ1-1
CASSYGDSEAFF
TGTGCCAGCAGCTATGGGGACTCTGAAGCTTTCTTT
>.|TRBV11-2|.|TRBJ2-3
CASSFSGSTDTQYF
TGTGCCAGCAGCTTCTCAGGTAGCACAGATACGCAGTATTTT
>.|TRBV19|.|TRBJ1-1
CASRPDRLNTEAFF
TGTGCCAGTAGGCCGGACAGACTGAACACTGAAGCTTTCTTT
>.|TRBV7-2|.|TRBJ2-6
CASSLDHSLSGANVLTF
TGTGCCAGCAGCTTAGACCACAGCCTCTCTGGGGCCAACGTCCTGACTTTC
>.|TRBV7-6|.|TRBJ2-5
CASSLAGSYPPQETQYF
TGTGCCAGCAGCTTAGCGGGCTCCTACCCCCCCCAAGAGACCCAGTACTTC
>few|TRBV4-1|TRBD2|TRBJ2-2
CASSQGLAGGTGELFF
TGCGCCAGCAGCCAAGGTTTAGCGGGGGGGACCGGGGAGCTGTTTTTT
>few|TRBV30|TRBD2|TRBJ2-1
CAVRATSGLQFF
TGTGCCGTGAGAGCCACTAGCGGCCTACAGTTCTTC
>once|TRBV5-1|.|TRBJ2-1
CASSWSGGSREQFF
TGCGCCAGCAGCTGGTCGGGGGGCAGTAGGGAGCAGTTCTTC
>few|TRBV30|.|TRBJ2-1
CAWSGQWRSSYNEQFF
TGTGCCTGGAGTGGACAGTGGAGATCCTCCTACAATGAGCAGTTCTTC
>.|TRBV5-1|TRBD1|TRBJ1-5
CASSSGGASRNQPQHF
TGCGCCAGCAGCTCAGGGGGAGCCTCGCGCAATCAGCCCCAGCATTTT
>once|TRBV5-1|.|TRBJ1-1
CASSFGQSNTEAFF
TGCGCCAGCAGCTTCGGACAGTCTAACACTGAAGCTTTCTTT